Listed below are T cell receptor beta chains from one sample, sequenced in a study of human T cells and chemical hapten exposure. TCRdb re-called the RACE reads with MiXCR, one entry per CDR3 protein. Here the sample spans more than 300,000 distinct CDR3 sequences, approximately 5.1% being singletons. The sample in question was whole blood, obtained in connection with sensitization to the hapten diphenylcyclopropenone (DPC). The receptors come from a woman aged 45 to 65 with alopecia areata. Some clones in this sample may be carry-over from other donors' samples. Both conserved end residues are part of each CDR3. The D gene is left open where the match is weak. The size entry is marked missing in some rows and otherwise reads once, few, many or a size class.

d_gene | j_gene | v_gene | abundance | CDR3nt | CDR3aa
TRBD2 | TRBJ2-7 | TRBV20-1 | few | TGCAGTGCTAGAGATCCCCAGCGGGAGGGCGAGCAGTACTTC | CSARDPQREGEQYF
TRBD2 | TRBJ2-1 | TRBV29-1 | many | TGCAGCGTTGACGCCGCCGGCGGGGGGGAGTTCTTC | CSVDAAGGGEFF
TRBD2 | TRBJ2-1 | TRBV14 | many | TGTGCCAGCAGCTACGCGGGAGGGACCCGGTTCTTC | CASSYAGGTRFF
TRBD1 | TRBJ2-2 | TRBV2 | many | TGTGCCAGCAAAGGACAGGAGAACACCGGGGAGCTGTTTTTT | CASKGQENTGELFF
TRBD2 | TRBJ2-3 | TRBV6-2/TRBV6-3 | few | TGTGCCAGCAGTCCCGGGACTAGCGGGAGATCAGATACGCAGTATTTT | CASSPGTSGRSDTQYF
- | TRBJ1-6 | TRBV20-1 | few | TGCAGTGCTATGGGTTTGGCCCTCCACTTT | CSAMGLALHF
- | TRBJ1-1 | TRBV6-6 | - | TGTGCCAGCAGTTACAGGGAGAATGGGGCAGCTTTCTTT | CASSYRENGAAFF
- | TRBJ2-3 | TRBV5-1 | many | TGCGCCAGCAGCTTGGTATCAATAGCGGATACGCAGTATTTT | CASSLVSIADTQYF
- | TRBJ2-7 | TRBV12-3/TRBV12-4 | many | TGTGCCAGCAGTTTAGGCGCGGCGTACGAGCAGTACTTC | CASSLGAAYEQYF
TRBD2 | TRBJ2-3 | TRBV9 | - | TGTGCCAGCAATGAGGGACTACGCACAGATACGCAGTATTTT | CASNEGLRTDTQYF
TRBD2 | TRBJ2-3 | TRBV7-6 | many | TGTGCCAGCAGCTCTGCCAGGACTAGCGGAGCCACAGATACGCAGTATTTT | CASSSARTSGATDTQYF
- | TRBJ2-3 | TRBV6-1 | many | TGTGCCAGCAGTGTCGCTAGCACCAGCACAGATACGCAGTATTTT | CASSVASTSTDTQYF
- | TRBJ1-5 | TRBV27 | few | TGTGCCAGCAGTTTAGTGGGAAGCAATCAGCCCCAGCATTTT | CASSLVGSNQPQHF
- | TRBJ1-2 | TRBV28 | - | TGTGCCAGCAGTGCCCCATCATTTAGTCCTAACTATGGCTACACCTTC | CASSAPSFSPNYGYTF
TRBD1 | TRBJ1-1 | TRBV5-1 | many | TGCGCCAGCAGCGTGGGACAGGGAATGAACACTGAAGCTTTCTTT | CASSVGQGMNTEAFF
- | TRBJ2-3 | TRBV29-1 | many | TGCAGCGCCGGACGCGGCACAGATACGCAGTATTTT | CSAGRGTDTQYF
- | TRBJ1-1 | TRBV27 | many | TGTGCCAGCAGTTCGGGACTTCGGACAGCTGAAGCTTTCTTT | CASSSGLRTAEAFF
- | TRBJ2-3 | TRBV27 | many | TGTGCCAGCACTATTGGCTGGGGTGTCACAGATACGCAGTATTTT | CASTIGWGVTDTQYF